This passage covers 12 T cell receptor beta chains from one sample sequenced in a study of blood T cell repertoires in COVID-19. The repertoire was sequenced with immunoSEQ multiplex PCR; TCRdb's copy has only in-frame clones and lacks some. Of a few hundred thousand clones in the sample, 85% were seen once. The specimen was peripheral blood. Receptor source: a woman between 18 and 29 years old with acute or convalescent COVID-19.

This rearrangement joins TRBV5-1 to TRBJ1-1; TRBD1 aligns across 9 bases. The germline V gene has CDR1 SGHRS and CDR2 YFSETQ. Germline trimming cut 3 bases from V and 0 bases from J; bases unmatched to any gene: 6. This CDR3 contains 16 residues. The CDR3 here is CASSSQGAGMNTEAFF. The CDR3 DNA reads TGCGCCAGCAGCTCACAGGGGGCGGGGATGAACACTGAAGCTTTCTTT.

The chain combines TRBV5-4 with TRBJ1-1; D might be TRBD1 (5 bases). Trimming stripped 4 bases from V and 5 bases from J, with 15 bases between. CDR3 length: 14 amino acids. Germline V gene lookup returns CDR1 SGHNT and CDR2 YYREEE (reference sequence). The CDR3, as DNA: TGTGCCAGCAGCAACAGGACCGGGGGGACTGAAGCTTTCTTT. This translates into CASSNRTGGTEAFF.

This clone was observed a handful of times. The V gene is TRBV6-5, the J gene TRBJ1-6, with D maybe TRBD1 (5 bases). There are 13 residues in the CDR3. Germline CDR1 MNHEY, CDR2 SVGAGI. The V end was cut by 2 bases, the J end by 14 bases, with 13 bases between. CDR3 DNA: TGTGCCAGCAGTTACCGTTGGGGAGGGGCCCTCCACTTT. Translation gives CASSYRWGGALHF.

The V gene is TRBV2, the J gene TRBJ2-7; the D gene is possibly TRBD1 (7 bases). Trimming pared 11 bases from V and 7 bases from J, leaving 18 bases between. Looked up from germline, CDR1 is SNHLY and CDR2 is FYNNEI. The CDR3 is 12 amino acids. The CDR3 protein is CAGALRGAEQYF. The CDR3 DNA is TGTGCCGGAGCCCTCAGGGGGGCTGAGCAGTACTTC.

This clone was seen a single time. This chain connects TRBV3-1 (or the pseudogene TRBV3-2) to TRBJ2-7; D may be TRBD1 (6 bases). V shed 1 base and J shed 7 bases, with 17 bases lying between them. Germline lookup yields CDR1 LGHDT and CDR2 YNNKEL (reference sequence). The CDR3 spans 15 residues. The DNA of the CDR3 is TGTGCCAGCAGCCAAGTGAGGTGGGACACCTTAGAGCAGTACTTC. Its protein is CASSQVRWDTLEQYF.

The chain is built from TRBV7-9 and TRBJ1-1, with D unresolved. Trimming removed 7 bases at V and 5 bases at J, with 14 bases between. The CDR3 is 13 residues long. Per germline, CDR1 SEHNR and CDR2 FQNEAQ (reference sequence). The CDR3 coding sequence is TGTGCCAGCATTCCTAATGTTCGAACTGAAGCTTTCTTT. This translates into CASIPNVRTEAFF.

Only one count was recorded for this clone. The V call is TRBV6-5, the J call TRBJ2-2, with a possible D match to TRBD1 (6 bases). Germline assignment: CDR1 MNHEY and CDR2 SVGAGI. CDR3 length: 16 amino acids. The V end lost 4 bases, the J end lost 1 base, and 13 bases lay between the germline ends. CDR3 in amino acids: CASSSARGGNTGELFF. The CDR3 nucleotides read TGTGCCAGCAGTTCCGCTCGAGGGGGGAACACCGGGGAGCTGTTTTTT.

This chain connects TRBV15 to TRBJ1-2, with D hard to call. The CDR3 runs to 15 residues. The germline CDR1 and CDR2 sequences are LNHNV and YYDKDF (reference sequence). Trimming took off 0 bases at V and 2 bases at J, with 10 bases between the two ends. CDR3 amino acids: CATSRDQNSNYGYTF. In nucleotides, the CDR3 is TGTGCCACCAGCAGAGATCAGAACAGCAACTATGGCTACACCTTC. Drawing the rest from reference TRBV15 and TRBJ1-2, the complete variable domain is DAMVIQNPRYQVTQFGKPVTLSCSQTLNHNVMYWYQQKSSQAPKLLFHYYDKDFNNEADTPDNFQSRRPNTSFCFLDIRSPGLGDTAMYLCATSRDQNSNYGYTFGSGTRLTVV.

This chain uses TRBV5-4 with TRBJ2-7; TRBD1 matches 8 bases. Germline V CDR1 and CDR2: SGHNT, YYREEE (reference sequence). J lost 2 bases, V lost 3 bases, and 7 bases had no gene match. The CDR3 consists of 15 residues. This CDR3 is CASSSKDRAAYEQYF. CDR3 DNA: TGTGCCAGCAGCTCTAAGGACAGGGCGGCCTACGAGCAGTACTTC.

This clone has at least ten counts. The chain combines TRBV2 with TRBJ1-1, with 10 positions matching TRBD1. Germline loops: CDR1 SNHLY, CDR2 FYNNEI. This CDR3 has 12 amino acids. The V segment lost 7 bases and the J segment 6 bases; nucleotides outside the gene matches: 2. CDR3: CASTDRGPEAFF. The CDR3 region has the DNA TGTGCCAGCACCGACAGGGGGCCTGAAGCTTTCTTT.

This clone has only one observation. The chain combines TRBV9 with TRBJ1-1; maybe TRBD1 (6 bases). Germline V gene sequence: CDR1 SGDLS, CDR2 YYNGEE. V was shortened by 4 bases and J by 3 bases, with 16 bases between the two germline ends. The CDR3 extends over 15 amino acids. CDR3 residues: CASSSYLGGHTEAFF. For the CDR3, the DNA is TGTGCCAGCAGCTCTTACTTGGGGGGGCACACTGAAGCTTTCTTT.

This rearrangement joins TRBV28 to TRBJ1-3; tentatively, D is TRBD1 (5 bases). V lost 8 bases, J lost 0 bases, and 17 bases lay in between. Germline CDR1 is MDHEN and CDR2 is SYDVKM. The CDR3 is made up of 16 amino acids. CDR3 coding DNA: TGTGCCAGCTCCGGCCCACAGGACCTCTCTGGAAACACCATATATTTT. Residues: CASSGPQDLSGNTIYF.